This record looks at one T cell receptor (beta chain) sequence and its context. These data are taken from a study of T-cell memory formation after mild COVID-19. TCRdb reprocessed the 5' RACE reads via MiXCR and lists one record per CDR3 protein. The profile shows around 390,000 distinct CDR3 sequences, 16% of them singletons. Germline lookup yields CDR1 SGHVS and CDR2 FQNEAQ. CDR3 length: 18 amino acids. V was shortened by 2 bases and J by 1 base, with 18 bases between the two germline ends. The V gene is TRBV7-8, the J gene TRBJ2-1; D possibly uses TRBD1 or TRBD2 (6 bases each). Material for sequencing was PBMCs or a T cell subset sorted from them (not recorded which). The receptor was isolated from a man younger than 30 who had mild COVID-19 (a few samples of this study predate the infection). Cell type and time point are not known. The CDR3 DNA reads TGTGCCAGCAGCTTATTACCGAATGGGGGGCCATCCTACAATGAGCAGTTCTTC. Amino acids: CASSLLPNGGPSYNEQFF. Combining the CDR3 with reference TRBV7-8 and TRBJ2-1 gives the whole variable domain GAGVSQSPRYKVAKRGQDVALRCDPISGHVSLFWYQQALGQGPEFLTYFQNEAQLDKSGLPSDRFFAERPEGSVSTLKIQRTQQEDSAVYLCASSLLPNGGPSYNEQFFGPGTRLTVL.